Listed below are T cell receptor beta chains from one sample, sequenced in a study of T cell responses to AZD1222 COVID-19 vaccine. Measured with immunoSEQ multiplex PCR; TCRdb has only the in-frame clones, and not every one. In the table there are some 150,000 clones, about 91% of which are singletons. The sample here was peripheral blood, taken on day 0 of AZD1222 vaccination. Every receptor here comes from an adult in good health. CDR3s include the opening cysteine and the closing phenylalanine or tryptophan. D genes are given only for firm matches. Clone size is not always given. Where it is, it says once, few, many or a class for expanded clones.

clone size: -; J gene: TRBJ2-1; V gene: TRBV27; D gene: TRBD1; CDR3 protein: CASSLGRGQPQFF; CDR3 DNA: TGTGCCAGCAGTTTAGGCAGGGGGCAGCCGCAGTTCTTC
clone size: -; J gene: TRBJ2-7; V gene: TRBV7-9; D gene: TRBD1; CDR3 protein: CASSPGTGAYEQYF; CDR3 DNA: TGTGCCAGCAGCCCTGGGACAGGGGCCTACGAGCAGTACTTC
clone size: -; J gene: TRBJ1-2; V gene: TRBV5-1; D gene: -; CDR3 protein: CASSSNQRYTF; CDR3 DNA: TGCGCCAGCAGCTCAAATCAGAGATACACCTTC
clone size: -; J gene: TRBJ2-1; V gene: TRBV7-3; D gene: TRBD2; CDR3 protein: CASSSAGGNYNEQFF; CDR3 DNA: TGTGCCAGCAGCTCCGCGGGGGGGAACTACAATGAGCAGTTCTTC
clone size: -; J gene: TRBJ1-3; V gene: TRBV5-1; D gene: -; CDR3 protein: CASSLIGYSGNTIYF; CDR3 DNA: TGCGCCAGCAGCTTGATTGGGTACTCTGGAAACACCATATATTTT
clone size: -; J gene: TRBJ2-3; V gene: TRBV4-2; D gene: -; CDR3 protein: CASSERVGTDTQYF; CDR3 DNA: TGTGCCAGCAGCGAGCGGGTCGGCACAGATACGCAGTATTTT
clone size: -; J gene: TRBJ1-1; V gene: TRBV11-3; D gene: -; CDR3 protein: CASSEEHYTEAFF; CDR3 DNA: TGTGCCAGCAGCGAAGAGCACTACACTGAAGCTTTCTTT
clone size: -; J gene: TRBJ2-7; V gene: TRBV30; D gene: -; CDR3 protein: CAWSVGGSYEQYF; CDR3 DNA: TGTGCCTGGAGTGTAGGTGGCTCCTACGAGCAGTACTTC
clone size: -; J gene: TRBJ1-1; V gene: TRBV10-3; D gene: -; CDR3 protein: CAISETGGLTTEAFF; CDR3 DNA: TGTGCCATCAGTGAGACAGGTGGGCTTACCACTGAAGCTTTCTTT
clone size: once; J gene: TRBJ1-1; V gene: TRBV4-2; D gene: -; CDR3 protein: CASSQVAGRDTEAFF; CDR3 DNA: TGTGCCAGCAGCCAAGTAGCCGGCAGGGACACTGAAGCTTTCTTT
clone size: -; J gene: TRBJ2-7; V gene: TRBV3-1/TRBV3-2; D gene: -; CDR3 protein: CASSPRSGFSYEQYF; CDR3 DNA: TGTGCCAGCAGTCCCCGCTCCGGTTTTTCCTACGAGCAGTACTTC
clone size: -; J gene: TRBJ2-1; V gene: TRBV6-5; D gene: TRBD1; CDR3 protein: CASSLDRVYNEQFF; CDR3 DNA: TGTGCCAGCAGCTTAGACAGGGTTTACAATGAGCAGTTCTTC
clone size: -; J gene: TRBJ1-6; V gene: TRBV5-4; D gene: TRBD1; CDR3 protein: CASSSSGGIYNSPLHF; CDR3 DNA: TGTGCCAGCAGCTCATCAGGGGGAATCTATAATTCACCCCTCCACTTT
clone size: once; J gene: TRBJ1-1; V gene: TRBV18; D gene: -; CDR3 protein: CASSPSVEGGTEAFF; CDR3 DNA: TGTGCCAGCTCACCTTCCGTTGAGGGGGGCACTGAAGCTTTCTTT
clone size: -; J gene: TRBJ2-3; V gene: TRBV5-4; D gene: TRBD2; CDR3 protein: CASRLGSGGPDTQYF; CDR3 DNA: TGTGCCAGCAGACTGGGGAGCGGGGGGCCAGATACGCAGTATTTT
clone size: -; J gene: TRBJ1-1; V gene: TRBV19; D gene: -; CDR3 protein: CASSIRQVRNTEAFF; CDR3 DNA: TGTGCCAGTAGTATACGGCAGGTGCGGAACACTGAAGCTTTCTTT
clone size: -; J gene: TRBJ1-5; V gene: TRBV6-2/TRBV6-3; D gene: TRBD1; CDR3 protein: CASSHSGTGVRQPQHF; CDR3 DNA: TGTGCCAGCAGTCACTCCGGGACAGGGGTGCGTCAGCCCCAGCATTTT
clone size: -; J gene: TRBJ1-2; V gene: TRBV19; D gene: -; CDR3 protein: CASSRGPRQGNGYTF; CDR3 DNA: TGTGCCAGTAGTCGAGGACCCCGCCAGGGAAATGGCTACACCTTC
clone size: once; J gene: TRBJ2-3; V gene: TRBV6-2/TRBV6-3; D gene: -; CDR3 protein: CASSYKQGLFTDTQYF; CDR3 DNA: TGTGCCAGCAGTTACAAACAGGGATTATTCACAGATACGCAGTATTTT
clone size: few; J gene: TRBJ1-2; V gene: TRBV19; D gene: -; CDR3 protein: CASTPAGVKSGYTF; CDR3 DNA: TGTGCCAGTACCCCCGCGGGGGTTAAAAGTGGCTACACCTTC
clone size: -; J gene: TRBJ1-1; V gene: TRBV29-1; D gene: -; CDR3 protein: CSVEDAKGVGAFF; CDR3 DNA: TGCAGCGTTGAAGATGCTAAGGGAGTGGGAGCTTTCTTT
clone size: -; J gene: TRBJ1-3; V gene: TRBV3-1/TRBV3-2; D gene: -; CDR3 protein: CASSQSGDTIYF; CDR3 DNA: TGTGCCAGCAGCCAAAGCGGGGACACCATATATTTT
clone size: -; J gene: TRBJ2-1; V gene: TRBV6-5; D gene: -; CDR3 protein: CASSRGNEQFF; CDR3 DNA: TGTGCCAGCAGTCGAGGGAATGAGCAGTTCTTC
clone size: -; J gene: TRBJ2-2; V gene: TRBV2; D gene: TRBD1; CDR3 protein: CAGGQVDGGELFF; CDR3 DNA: TGTGCCGGTGGACAGGTCGATGGCGGGGAGCTGTTTTTT
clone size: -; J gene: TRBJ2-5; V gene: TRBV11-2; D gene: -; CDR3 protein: CASSPDPKETQYF; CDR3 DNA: TGTGCCAGCAGCCCGGATCCTAAAGAGACCCAGTACTTC
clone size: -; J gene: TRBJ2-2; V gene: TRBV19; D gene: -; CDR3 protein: CATKATGTNTGELFF; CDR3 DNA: TGTGCCACGAAAGCGACAGGAACGAACACCGGGGAGCTGTTTTTT
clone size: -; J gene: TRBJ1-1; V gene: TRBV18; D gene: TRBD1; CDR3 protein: CASSPGQVPNTEAFF; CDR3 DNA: TGTGCCAGCTCACCGGGACAGGTACCGAACACTGAAGCTTTCTTT
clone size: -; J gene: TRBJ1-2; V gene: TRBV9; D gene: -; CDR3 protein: CASSVVEGYGYTF; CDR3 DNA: TGTGCCAGCAGCGTAGTAGAGGGGTATGGCTACACCTTC
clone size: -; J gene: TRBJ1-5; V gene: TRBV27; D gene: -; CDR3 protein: CASSLGGVGNQPQHF; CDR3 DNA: TGTGCCAGCAGTTTAGGAGGGGTAGGAAATCAGCCCCAGCATTTT
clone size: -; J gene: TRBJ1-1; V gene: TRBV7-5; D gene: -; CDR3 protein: CARSSPTPGQGCMNTEAFF; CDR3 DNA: TGTGCCAGAAGCTCGCCGACCCCGGGACAGGGATGCATGAACACTGAAGCTTTCTTT
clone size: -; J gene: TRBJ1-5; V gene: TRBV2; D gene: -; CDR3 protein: CASKRRDGQPQHF; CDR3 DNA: TGTGCCAGCAAAAGGAGGGATGGTCAGCCCCAGCATTTT
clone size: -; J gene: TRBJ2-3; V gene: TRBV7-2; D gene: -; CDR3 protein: CASSPRGSTDTQYF; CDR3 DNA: TGTGCCAGCAGCCCGCGGGGTAGCACAGATACGCAGTATTTT
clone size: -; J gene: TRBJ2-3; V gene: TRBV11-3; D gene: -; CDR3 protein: CASSANGDTQYF; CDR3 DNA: TGTGCCAGCAGCGCCAATGGGGATACGCAGTATTTT
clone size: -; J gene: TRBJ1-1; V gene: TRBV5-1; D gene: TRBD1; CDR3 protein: CASSLVSGQETEAFF; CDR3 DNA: TGCGCCAGCAGCTTGGTTTCGGGACAGGAGACTGAAGCTTTCTTT
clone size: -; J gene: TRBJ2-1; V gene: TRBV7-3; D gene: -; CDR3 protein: CASSLTGLGMDEQFF; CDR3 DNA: TGTGCCAGCAGCTTAACGGGCCTAGGGATGGATGAGCAGTTCTTC
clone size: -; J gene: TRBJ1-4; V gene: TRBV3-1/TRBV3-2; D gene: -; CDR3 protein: CASSHRRVFDEKLFF; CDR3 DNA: TGTGCCAGCAGCCACCGCCGGGTTTTCGATGAAAAACTGTTTTTT
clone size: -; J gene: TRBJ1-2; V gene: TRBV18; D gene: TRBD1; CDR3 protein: CASSPNLGSRDSNYGYTF; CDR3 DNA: TGTGCCAGCTCACCGAATCTGGGCAGTCGGGACAGTAACTATGGCTACACCTTC
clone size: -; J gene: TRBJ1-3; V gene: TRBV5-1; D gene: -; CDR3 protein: CASSLAGAHSGNTIYF; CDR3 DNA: TGCGCCAGCAGCTTGGCCGGGGCGCATTCTGGAAACACCATATATTTT
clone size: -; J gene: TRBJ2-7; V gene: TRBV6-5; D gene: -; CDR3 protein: CASSYRDSRYEQYF; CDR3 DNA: TGTGCCAGCAGTTACCGGGACTCTCGTTACGAGCAGTACTTC
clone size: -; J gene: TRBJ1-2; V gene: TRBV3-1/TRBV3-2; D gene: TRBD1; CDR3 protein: CASSQSLGQGFGYTF; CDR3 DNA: TGTGCCAGCAGCCAGAGCCTAGGACAGGGCTTTGGCTACACCTTC
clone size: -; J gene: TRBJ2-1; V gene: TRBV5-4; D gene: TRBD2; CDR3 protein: CASSSGLAERSYNEQFF; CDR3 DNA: TGTGCCAGCAGCTCGGGACTAGCGGAGCGCTCCTACAATGAGCAGTTCTTC
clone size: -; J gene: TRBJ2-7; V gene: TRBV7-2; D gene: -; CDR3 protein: CASSLSRASSYEQYF; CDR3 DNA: TGTGCCAGCAGCTTGAGCAGAGCCTCCTCCTACGAGCAGTACTTC
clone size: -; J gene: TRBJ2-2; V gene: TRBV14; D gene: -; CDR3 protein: CASRGTNTGELFF; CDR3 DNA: TGTGCCAGCAGGGGCACGAACACCGGGGAGCTGTTTTTT
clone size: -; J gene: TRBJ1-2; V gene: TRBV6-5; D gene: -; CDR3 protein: CASTNGGGFGYGYTF; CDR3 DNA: TGTGCCAGCACCAACGGGGGAGGATTCGGGTATGGCTACACCTTC
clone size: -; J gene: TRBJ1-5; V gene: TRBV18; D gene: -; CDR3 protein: CASSPAAGGSQPQHF; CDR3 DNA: TGTGCCAGCTCACCGGCGGCGGGGGGCTCTCAGCCCCAGCATTTT
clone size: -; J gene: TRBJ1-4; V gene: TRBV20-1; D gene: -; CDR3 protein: CSASRAINEKLFF; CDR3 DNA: TGCAGTGCTAGTCGGGCGATTAATGAAAAACTGTTTTTT
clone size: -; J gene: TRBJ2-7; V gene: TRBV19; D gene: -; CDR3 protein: CASSMRRDGSYEQYF; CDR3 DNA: TGTGCCAGTAGTATGCGAAGGGACGGCTCCTACGAGCAGTACTTC
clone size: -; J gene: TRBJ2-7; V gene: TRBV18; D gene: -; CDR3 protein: CASSPVRAGIDEQYF; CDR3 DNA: TGTGCCAGCTCACCAGTTCGGGCAGGGATCGACGAGCAGTACTTC
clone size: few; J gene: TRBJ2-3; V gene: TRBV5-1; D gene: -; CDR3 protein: CASSLAYVGGGEDTQYF; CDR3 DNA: TGCGCCAGCAGCTTGGCTTACGTGGGGGGCGGGGAAGATACGCAGTATTTT
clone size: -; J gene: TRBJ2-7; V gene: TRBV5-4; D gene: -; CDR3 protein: CASSLRTSPYEQYF; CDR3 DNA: TGTGCCAGCAGCCTAAGGACCTCCCCCTACGAGCAGTACTTC